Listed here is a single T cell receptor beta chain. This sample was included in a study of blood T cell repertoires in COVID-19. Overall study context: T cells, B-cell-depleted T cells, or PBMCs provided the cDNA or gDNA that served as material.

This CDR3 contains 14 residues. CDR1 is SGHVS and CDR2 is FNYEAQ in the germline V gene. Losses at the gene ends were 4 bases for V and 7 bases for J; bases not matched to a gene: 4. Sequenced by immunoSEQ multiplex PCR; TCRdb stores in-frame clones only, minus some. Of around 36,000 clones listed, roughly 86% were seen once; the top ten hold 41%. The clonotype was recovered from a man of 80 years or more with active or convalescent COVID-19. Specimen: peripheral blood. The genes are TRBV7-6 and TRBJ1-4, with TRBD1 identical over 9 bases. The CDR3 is CASSSDRGSEKLFF. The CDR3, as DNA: TGTGCCAGCAGCTCAGACAGGGGGAGTGAAAAACTGTTTTTT.